One sample yielded the 22 T cell receptor beta chains listed below, sequenced in a study of blood T cell repertoires in COVID-19. The table came from immunoSEQ multiplex PCR; TCRdb's copy has only in-frame clones and leaves some out. Of around 190,000 clones listed, roughly 83% are singletons. The specimen sequenced was PBMCs or T cells enriched from blood (not recorded which). The receptors stem from a man aged 35 to 55 with acute COVID-19.

The chain is built from TRBV4-1 and TRBJ1-2; no reliable D call. The V end lost 0 bases, the J end lost 0 bases, and 8 bases lay between the germline ends. Germline CDR1 and CDR2: MGHRA and YSYEKL. The CDR3 length is 15 residues. CDR3: CASSQESGANYGYTF. CDR3 DNA sequence: TGCGCCAGCAGCCAAGAAAGCGGAGCTAACTATGGCTACACCTTC.

The CDR3 DNA follows: TGTGCCAGCTCACCCCAGGGGGTGAAGAATCAGCCCCAGCATTTT. It specifies CASSPQGVKNQPQHF. The chain has TRBV18 and TRBJ1-5, with 7 bases fitting TRBD1. Per the germline V gene, CDR1 is KGHSH and CDR2 is LQKENI. CDR3 length: 15 amino acids. V lost 3 bases, J lost 4 bases, and 6 bases stayed unmatched. Full variable domain (outside the CDR3, taken from reference TRBV18 and TRBJ1-5): NAGVMQNPRHLVRRRGQEARLRCSPMKGHSHVYWYRQLPEEGLKFMVYLQKENIIDESGMPKERFSAEFPKEGPSILRIQQVVRGDSAAYFCASSPQGVKNQPQHFGDGTRLSIL.

CDR3 sequence (DNA): TGTGCCAGCAGCCTCCTAGCGGGGATTTACAATGAGCAGTTCTTC. The encoded protein is CASSLLAGIYNEQFF. The chain links TRBV7-3 to TRBJ2-1, with TRBD2 identical over 9 bases. J was trimmed by 4 bases and V by 5 bases; bases with no gene match: 6. This CDR3 is built from 15 residues. CDR1 is SGHTA and CDR2 is FQGTGA in the germline V gene. Full variable domain (outside the CDR3, taken from reference TRBV7-3 and TRBJ2-1): GAGVSQTPSNKVTEKGKYVELRCDPISGHTALYWYRQSLGQGPEFLIYFQGTGAADDSGLPNDRFFAVRPEGSVSTLKIQRTERGDSAVYLCASSLLAGIYNEQFFGPGTRLTVL.

Ten or more counts support this clone. The chain is built from TRBV11-2 and TRBJ2-7; a possible D gene is TRBD2 (6 bases). This CDR3 contains 13 residues. Germline V gives CDR1 SGHAT, CDR2 FQNNGV. Deletions cut 3 bases from V and 0 bases from J, with 6 bases between. CDR3 sequence: CASSFSGSYEQYF. In DNA, the CDR3 is TGTGCCAGCAGCTTTAGCGGCTCCTACGAGCAGTACTTC.

The genes are TRBV7-6 and TRBJ1-3, with D maybe TRBD1 (6 bases). V was cut by 2 bases and J by 1 base, with 12 bases left in between. This CDR3 has 16 amino acids. The germline CDR1 and CDR2 sequences are SGHVS and FNYEAQ. Here the CDR3 DNA reads TGTGCCAGCAGCTTAAACACAGGGCTGTCTGGAAACACCATATATTTT. Translated, it gives CASSLNTGLSGNTIYF. The full variable domain, with the rest looked up from reference TRBV7-6 and TRBJ1-3, is GAGVSQSPRYKVTKRGQDVALRCDPISGHVSLYWYRQALGQGPEFLTYFNYEAQQDKSGLPNDRFSAERPEGSISTLTIQRTEQRDSAMYRCASSLNTGLSGNTIYFGEGSWLTVV.

This chain uses TRBV28 with TRBJ1-5; D is perhaps TRBD1 (6 bases). Trimming took off 3 bases at V and 1 base at J, with 13 bases between the two ends. The CDR3 runs to 16 residues. Germline V CDR1 and CDR2: MDHEN, SYDVKM. CDR3: CASSLRGRGSNQPQHF. The DNA for the CDR3 is TGTGCCAGCAGTTTGAGGGGAAGGGGGAGCAATCAGCCCCAGCATTTT. Complete variable domain (other parts from reference TRBV28 and TRBJ1-5): DVKVTQSSRYLVKRTGEKVFLECVQDMDHENMFWYRQDPGLGLRLIYFSYDVKMKEKGDIPEGYSVSREKKERFSLILESASTNQTSMYLCASSLRGRGSNQPQHFGDGTRLSIL.

V gene TRBV28 combines with J gene TRBJ2-3, with a tentative D call TRBD2 (6 bases). V lost 3 bases and J 2 bases, leaving 18 bases between the germline ends. Per the germline V gene, CDR1 is MDHEN and CDR2 is SYDVKM. This CDR3 region has 17 residues. The CDR3 here is CASSLGGGKETTDTQYF. DNA for the CDR3: TGTGCCAGCAGTTTGGGGGGTGGGAAGGAGACCACAGATACGCAGTATTTT. Filled out from reference TRBV28 and TRBJ2-3, the complete variable domain reads DVKVTQSSRYLVKRTGEKVFLECVQDMDHENMFWYRQDPGLGLRLIYFSYDVKMKEKGDIPEGYSVSREKKERFSLILESASTNQTSMYLCASSLGGGKETTDTQYFGPGTRLTVL.

This clone occurred once. This sequence joins TRBV19 and TRBJ2-1; TRBD1 agrees at 7 bases. The CDR3 loop spans 15 amino acids. Germline trimming cut 9 bases from V and 1 base from J; bases unmatched to any gene: 9. CDR1 is LNHDA, CDR2 SQIVND, per germline (reference sequence). DNA of the CDR3: TGTGCCAGCAATGACCGGGACAGTTCCTACAATGAGCAGTTCTTC. Its translation is CASNDRDSSYNEQFF.

This clone was detected only once. The chain recombines TRBV4-2 with TRBJ2-7, with 14 positions matching TRBD2. In germline, CDR1 is LGHNA, CDR2 YNFKEQ. The CDR3 has 17 residues. Germline trimming cut 1 base from V and 1 base from J; bases unmatched to any gene: 3. The CDR3 coding sequence is TGTGCCAGCAGCCAAGCCGGGACTAGCGGGAGTTCCTACGAGCAGTACTTC. Its translation: CASSQAGTSGSSYEQYF.

The chain combines TRBV7-3 with TRBJ2-3; 7 bases fit TRBD2. V dropped 3 bases and J dropped 1; count of bases not matched to a gene: 1. Germline values: CDR1 SGHTA, CDR2 FQGTGA. This CDR3 has 14 amino acids. The CDR3 loop reads CASSFTSGTDTQYF. In DNA, the CDR3 is TGTGCCAGCAGCTTCACTAGCGGCACAGATACGCAGTATTTT.

V gene TRBV9 combines with J gene TRBJ2-1; 12 nucleotides line up with TRBD2. The CDR3 length is 15 residues. CDR1 is SGDLS and CDR2 is YYNGEE in the germline V gene. The trim removed 2 bases at V and 6 bases at J, leaving 3 bases unmatched. In nucleotides, the CDR3 is TGTGCCAGCAGCGTTACTAGCGGGAGGTTCAATGAGCAGTTCTTC. Protein sequence: CASSVTSGRFNEQFF.

V and J are TRBV4-3 and TRBJ2-7; tentatively, D is TRBD2 (6 bases). The CDR3 runs 15 residues. Per the germline V gene, CDR1 is LGHNA and CDR2 is YSLEER. V lost 3 bases and J lost 0, with 12 bases in between. CDR3 in DNA: TGCGCCAGCAGCCATAGCCGCGGGACCTCCTACGAGCAGTACTTC. This sequence encodes CASSHSRGTSYEQYF.

The V call is TRBV4-1, the J call TRBJ2-1, with TRBD2 matching 8 bases. V lost 5 bases and J lost 10; bases outside the gene matches: 13. Germline lookup yields CDR1 MGHRA and CDR2 YSYEKL. This CDR3 has 15 residues. The CDR3 DNA reads TGCGCCAGCAGCTACTCGAAGGTAGCGGGGTTAGAGCAGTTCTTC. It translates to CASSYSKVAGLEQFF.

CDR3 in amino acids: CASSMSPGQLVPGEQYF. CDR3 DNA sequence: TGTGCCAGTAGTATGTCCCCAGGCCAGTTGGTACCAGGCGAGCAGTACTTC. The rearrangement uses TRBV19 and TRBJ2-7; D not certain. CDR1 is LNHDA and CDR2 is SQIVND in the germline V gene (reference sequence). The CDR3 consists of 17 residues. Deletions cut 3 bases from V and 6 bases from J, with 24 bases between.

The rearrangement links TRBV29-1 to TRBJ1-1, with D possibly TRBD1 on 5 matching bases. Germline V gene data show CDR1 as SQVTM and CDR2 as ANQGSEA. The CDR3 covers 15 residues. The V gene lost 0 bases and the J gene lost 1 base, with 12 bases spanning the gap. The CDR3, as DNA: TGCAGCGTTGAAGAATGGCGGCAGGGGAACACTGAAGCTTTCTTT. Encoded protein: CSVEEWRQGNTEAFF.

This clone has only one observation. The chain joins TRBV4-1 to TRBJ2-5, with D possibly TRBD2 on 5 matching bases. Per the germline V gene, CDR1 is MGHRA and CDR2 is YSYEKL. The CDR3 runs 15 residues. V was pared by 1 base and J by 5 bases, with 14 bases between. The CDR3 coding sequence is TGCGCCAGCAGCCAAGCTGGTAATCGGAGGGAGACCCAGTACTTC. Protein product: CASSQAGNRRETQYF.

The J gene is TRBJ2-4, the V gene TRBV15, with TRBD1 matching over 8 bases. The CDR3 is 15 amino acids. V shed 3 bases, J shed 5 bases, and the junction held 6 bases outside the gene matches. Germline loops: CDR1 LNHNV, CDR2 YYDKDF (reference sequence). The CDR3 coding sequence is TGTGCCACCAGCAGCAGACAGGGGCTCCAAAACATTCAGTACTTC. It codes for CATSSRQGLQNIQYF.

The chain carries TRBV6-5 and TRBJ1-1; D not resolved. Germline V CDR1 and CDR2: MNHEY, SVGAGI. This CDR3 spans 12 amino acids. Trimming cost V 8 bases and J 10 bases, with 17 bases left between them. The CDR3, as DNA: TGTGCCAGCGGGTACAACCAAGAGGGAGCTTTCTTT. It translates to CASGYNQEGAFF.

This rearrangement joins TRBV7-8 to TRBJ1-5; no clear D. This CDR3 region has 16 residues. The germline gives CDR1 SGHVS, CDR2 FQNEAQ. Trimming removed 1 base at V and 0 bases at J, with 10 bases between. CDR3 bases: TGTGCCAGCAGCTTAGGGGCCAGGTATAGCAATCAGCCCCAGCATTTT. This encodes CASSLGARYSNQPQHF.

This chain joins TRBV28 and TRBJ1-6; D is ambiguous. This CDR3 has 13 residues. V lost 8 bases and J 6 bases, leaving 11 bases between the germline ends. Germline values: CDR1 MDHEN, CDR2 SYDVKM. Here the CDR3 DNA reads TGTGCCAGCTCCGGACTCATTAATTCACCCCTCCACTTT. This sequence encodes CASSGLINSPLHF.

The chain joins TRBV5-1 to TRBJ1-1; no clear D gene. The V gene lost 3 bases and the J gene lost 0 bases, with 12 bases spanning the gap. The germline gives CDR1 SGHRS, CDR2 YFSETQ. This CDR3 has 15 amino acids. The CDR3 loop reads CASSSNLQVNTEAFF. For the CDR3, the DNA is TGCGCCAGCAGCTCCAATCTCCAGGTGAACACTGAAGCTTTCTTT.

The table lists this clone with a few counts. The chain links TRBV19 to TRBJ2-3; perhaps TRBD2 as D (6 bases). This CDR3 comprises 15 residues. Trimming left V 7 bases short and J 4 bases short, with 18 bases between. Germline assignment: CDR1 LNHDA and CDR2 SQIVND (reference sequence). The CDR3 here is CASTGGRVGSDTQYF. In nucleotides, the CDR3 is TGTGCCAGTACCGGGGGTAGGGTGGGGTCAGATACGCAGTATTTT.